Following are 13 T cell receptor beta chains from one sample sequenced in a study of cytomegalovirus exposure and HLA in healthy donors. Sequencing was performed with immunoSEQ multiplex PCR; in TCRdb, only in-frame clones are kept and a portion is missing. The table has over 85,000 clones, about 95% seen once. Sequenced: PBMCs. The receptors were sampled from a woman aged 18-30 years in good health and CMV-seronegative.

This rearrangement joins TRBV6-5 to TRBJ2-7; 9 nucleotides align to TRBD1. V lost 2 bases and J lost 7; bases outside the gene matches: 9. Germline assignment: CDR1 MNHEY and CDR2 SVGAGI. There are 15 residues in the CDR3. CDR3: CASSYDTGGAGEQYF. CDR3 DNA sequence: TGTGCCAGCAGTTACGATACAGGGGGCGCGGGGGAGCAGTACTTC.

V is TRBV9 and J is TRBJ2-2; the match to TRBD2 covers 8 bases. Germline CDR1 and CDR2: SGDLS and YYNGEE. Trimming took 2 bases from V and 6 from J; bases not matched to a gene: 3. This CDR3 is built from 14 residues. The CDR3, as DNA: TGTGCCAGCAGCGTCCTCGGGGGGGCCGGGGAGCTGTTTTTT. Amino acids: CASSVLGGAGELFF.

The chain couples TRBV7-9 to TRBJ2-1; 8 nucleotides line up with TRBD2. The CDR3 has 15 amino acids. Germline CDR1 reads SEHNR; CDR2 reads FQNEAQ (reference sequence). Germline trimming cut 7 bases from V and 0 bases from J; bases unmatched to any gene: 5. CDR3 nucleotide sequence: TGTGCCAGCACCATTAGCGGGGCCTCCTACAATGAGCAGTTCTTC. Amino acid sequence: CASTISGASYNEQFF.

The rearrangement joins TRBV15 to TRBJ1-1, with TRBD1 matching 9 bases. Germline V gene sequence: CDR1 LNHNV, CDR2 YYDKDF (reference sequence). Unmatched junction bases numbered 6, after V lost 3 bases and J lost 1 base. This CDR3 is 16 amino acids long. CDR3 sequence reads: CATSRLRDRENTEAFF. The CDR3 nucleotides are TGTGCCACCAGCAGGTTGAGGGACAGGGAGAACACTGAAGCTTTCTTT.

V gene TRBV7-6 combines with J gene TRBJ1-2, with D maybe TRBD1 (5 bases). The germline CDR1 and CDR2 sequences are SGHVS and FNYEAQ. V shed 1 base and J shed 5 bases, with 17 bases lying between them. The CDR3 is 16 residues long. The CDR3 nucleotides are TGTGCCAGCAGCTTAGGAAGGGGCGCCTGGGATTATGGCTACACCTTC. This codes for CASSLGRGAWDYGYTF.

A single count supports this clone. The J gene is TRBJ2-1, the V gene TRBV6-1, with D perhaps TRBD2 (5 bases). This CDR3 contains 16 residues. V was pared by 2 bases and J by 0 bases, with 11 bases between. CDR1 is MNHNS, CDR2 SASEGT, per germline. The CDR3 reads CASSERRRSSYNEQFF. CDR3 nucleotides: TGTGCCAGCAGTGAAAGGCGGAGGAGCTCCTACAATGAGCAGTTCTTC.

The chain uses TRBV4-2 and TRBJ2-7, with 7 bases fitting TRBD2. The CDR3 has 15 amino acids. V lost 0 bases to trimming and J lost 3 bases; unmatched junction nucleotides: 5. The germline V gene has CDR1 LGHNA and CDR2 YNFKEQ. The CDR3 DNA follows: TGTGCCAGCAGCCAAGAAAAGCGGGGAAGCTACGAGCAGTACTTC. Amino acid sequence: CASSQEKRGSYEQYF.

The chain joins TRBV5-4 to TRBJ1-3; 10 nucleotides line up with TRBD1. The length of the CDR3 is 16 residues. J was trimmed by 4 bases and V by 0 bases; bases with no gene match: 4. Germline CDR1 is SGHNT and CDR2 is YYREEE (reference sequence). CDR3 in DNA: TGTGCCAGCAGCTTGGCCGGGACAGGGGCCGGAAACACCATATATTTT. It yields the protein CASSLAGTGAGNTIYF.

The chain couples TRBV6-1 to TRBJ1-5; D remains ambiguous. CDR3 length equals 13 residues. V was shortened by 3 bases and J by 10 bases, with 13 bases between the two germline ends. Looked up from germline, CDR1 is MNHNS and CDR2 is SASEGT. For the CDR3, the DNA is TGTGCCAGCAGTGACGATCAGACTCTTCCCCAGCATTTT. Translated: CASSDDQTLPQHF.

The gene calls are TRBV6-5 and TRBJ1-2; the D gene is possibly TRBD1 (6 bases). V was cut by 8 bases and J by 3 bases, with 19 bases left in between. CDR1 and CDR2 from the germline V gene are MNHEY and SVGAGI. This CDR3 contains 15 residues. The CDR3 loop reads CASSNGGQGDYGYTF. As DNA, the CDR3 is TGTGCCAGCTCAAACGGGGGGCAGGGTGACTATGGCTACACCTTC.

The J gene is TRBJ2-3, the V gene TRBV7-9; TRBD1 agrees at 9 bases. The germline gives CDR1 SEHNR, CDR2 FQNEAQ (reference sequence). The CDR3 loop spans 14 amino acids. V trimming: 4 bases; J trimming: 4 bases; junction bases outside the gene matches: 3. In DNA, the CDR3 is TGTGCCAGCAGCTGGGGACAGGGCGCAGATACGCAGTATTTT. Amino acids: CASSWGQGADTQYF. Drawing the rest from reference TRBV7-9 and TRBJ2-3, the complete variable domain is DTGVSQNPRHKITKRGQNVTFRCDPISEHNRLYWYRQTLGQGPEFLTYFQNEAQLEKSRLLSDRFSAERPKGSFSTLEIQRTEQGDSAMYLCASSWGQGADTQYFGPGTRLTVL.

CDR3 in DNA: TGTGCCATCAAACAAGGGACAGGCACAGATACGCAGTATTTT. Encoded protein: CAIKQGTGTDTQYF. The rearrangement joins TRBV10-3 to TRBJ2-3; the match to TRBD1 covers 7 bases. This CDR3 has 14 amino acids. Trimming at V came to 7 bases and at J to 1 base, leaving 5 bases not matched to a gene. Per germline, CDR1 ENHRY and CDR2 SYGVKD.

V usage is TRBV6-5 and J usage is TRBJ2-1; D gene ambiguous. CDR1 is MNHEY, CDR2 SVGAGI, per germline. The CDR3 runs to 13 residues. The V and J ends lost 0 bases and 6 bases respectively, with 6 bases between them. CDR3 DNA sequence: TGTGCCAGCAGTTACTCGGAGTTCAATGAGCAGTTCTTC. Residues: CASSYSEFNEQFF.